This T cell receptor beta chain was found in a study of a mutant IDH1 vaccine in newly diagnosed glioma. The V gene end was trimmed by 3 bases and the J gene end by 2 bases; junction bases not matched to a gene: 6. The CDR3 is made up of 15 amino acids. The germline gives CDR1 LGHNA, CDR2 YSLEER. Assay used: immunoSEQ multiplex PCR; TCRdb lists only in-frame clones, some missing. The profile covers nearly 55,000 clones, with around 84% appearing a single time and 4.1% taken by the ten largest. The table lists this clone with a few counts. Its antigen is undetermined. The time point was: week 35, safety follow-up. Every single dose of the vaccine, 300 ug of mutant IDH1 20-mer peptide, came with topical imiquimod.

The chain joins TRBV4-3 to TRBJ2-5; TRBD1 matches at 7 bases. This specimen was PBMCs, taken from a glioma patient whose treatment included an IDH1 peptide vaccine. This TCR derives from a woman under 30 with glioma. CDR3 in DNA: TGCGCCAGCAGCCACCCCGGGACAGTACAAGAGACCCAGTACTTC. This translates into CASSHPGTVQETQYF.